The 3 T cell receptor beta chains presented below share a single source sample, sequenced in a study of Graves' ophthalmopathy and Graves' hyperthyroidism. Amplifying from RNA transcripts, the study obtained TCR beta CDR3 regions. An initial RT-PCR round employing HTBI primers preceded a second-round multiplex PCR. MiXCR, run by TCRdb on the multiplex PCR reads, gives a single entry per CDR3 protein. Here the sample spans about 390,000 distinct CDR3 sequences, 15% to 17% being singletons. Sample: peripheral blood. The receptors were sampled from a woman aged 18-35 years with stable Graves' hyperthyroidism.

This clonotype was seen repeatedly, ten times or more. The CDR3 here is CAIRGLTAQHF. The CDR3 bases are TGTGCCATAAGGGGCCTAACAGCCCAGCATTTT. The V gene is TRBV2, the J gene TRBJ1-5; a weak D match, TRBD1 (5 bases). In germline, CDR1 is SNHLY, CDR2 FYNNEI. V dropped 10 bases and J dropped 11 bases, with 15 bases sitting between them. The CDR3 spans 11 residues.

The sample holds many counts of this clonotype. The rearrangement joins TRBV12-3 or TRBV12-4 to TRBJ1-3; no clear D gene. The CDR3 contains 15 residues. The V and J ends lost 3 bases and 0 bases respectively, with 9 bases between them. CDR3 residues: CASSFGRISGNTIYF. The CDR3 region has the DNA TGTGCCAGCAGTTTCGGTCGGATCTCTGGAAACACCATATATTTT.

This clonotype appeared many times. The V call is TRBV20-1, the J call TRBJ2-7, with TRBD1 identical over 7 bases. The CDR3 loop spans 12 amino acids. The V and J ends lost 4 bases and 1 base, in that order; junction bases with no gene match: 1. Per germline, CDR1 DFQATT and CDR2 SNEGSKA (reference sequence). The chain's CDR3 is CSAKQGSYEQYF. DNA for the CDR3: TGCAGTGCTAAACAGGGGTCCTACGAGCAGTACTTC.